Below, 2 T cell receptor beta chains from the same sample are listed, as sequenced in a study of T cell responses to AZD1222 COVID-19 vaccine. TCRdb's copy holds only in-frame clones and misses some; the assay was immunoSEQ multiplex PCR. In the table there are approximately 200,000 clones, about 94% of which are singletons. The source material was peripheral blood, sampled on day 0 of AZD1222 vaccination. These receptors all stem from an adult in good health.

The rearrangement uses TRBV19 and TRBJ1-1, with 10 bases fitting TRBD1. Germline V gene lookup returns CDR1 LNHDA and CDR2 SQIVND (reference sequence). The CDR3 covers 15 residues. Trimming cost V 9 bases and J 4 bases; bases outside gene matches: 11. CDR3 bases: TGTGCCAGCCAAGCGACAGGGGGCGCCCCCACTGAAGCTTTCTTT. It specifies CASQATGGAPTEAFF.

J is TRBJ2-7 and V is TRBV6-6, with D perhaps matching TRBD1 (6 bases). V lost 7 bases to trimming and J lost 4 bases, with 17 bases between them. The CDR3 sequence is 14 residues long. The germline gives CDR1 MNHNY, CDR2 SVGAGI (reference sequence). CDR3: CASIETGTQYEQYF. The CDR3 nucleotides read TGTGCCAGCATTGAAACCGGGACACAATACGAGCAGTACTTC.